This T cell receptor beta chain originates from a study of blood T cell repertoires in COVID-19. Study-level background: T cells, B-cell-depleted T cells, or PBMCs provided the cDNA or gDNA that served as material.

The table came from immunoSEQ multiplex PCR; TCRdb's copy has only in-frame clones and leaves some out. The table includes roughly 250,000 clones, approximately 80% detected once. CDR3 length: 13 amino acids. Trimming shortened V by 7 bases and J by 3 bases, and 12 bases separated the two germline ends. Germline V gene lookup returns CDR1 SQVTM and CDR2 ANQGSEA. This chain links TRBV29-1 with TRBJ1-4; tentative D call: TRBD1 (5 bases). Sequenced: peripheral blood. The TCR originated in a woman aged 40-49 years with active or convalescent COVID-19. CDR3 sequence reads: CSAGEGPNEKLFF. CDR3 sequence (DNA): TGCAGCGCCGGGGAGGGACCTAATGAAAAACTGTTTTTT. Based on the CDR3 plus reference TRBV29-1 and TRBJ1-4, the full variable domain is SAVISQKPSRDICQRGTSLTIQCQVDSQVTMMFWYRQQPGQSLTLIATANQGSEATYESGFVIDKFPISRPNLTFSTLTVSNMSPEDSSIYLCSAGEGPNEKLFFGSGTQLSVL.